Listed below are T cell receptor beta chains from one sample, sequenced in a study of blood T cell repertoires in COVID-19. Some clones are missing from TCRdb's copy, which holds only in-frame ones; the method was immunoSEQ multiplex PCR. This table holds approximately 110,000 clones, roughly four fifths found once. The sequenced sample consisted of peripheral blood. Every receptor here comes from a man between 65 and 85 years old with active or convalescent COVID-19. The conserved cysteine and the conserved F or W are not part of the CDR3 here. The order of the fields is CDR3 length, V gene, J gene, CDR3 protein.

length: 14; V: TRBV14; J: TRBJ2-7; CDR3: ASSPRLPGPGGEQY
length: 11; V: TRBV12-3/TRBV12-4; J: TRBJ1-1; CDR3: ASRGTGNTEAF
length: 11; V: TRBV7-9; J: TRBJ2-1; CDR3: ASSHDRYNEQF
length: 14; V: TRBV7-9; J: TRBJ1-5; CDR3: ASSLVLLGDNQPQH
length: 14; V: TRBV28; J: TRBJ2-7; CDR3: ASSPPSGTAPYEQY
length: 13; V: TRBV7-9; J: TRBJ2-5; CDR3: ASSRPGLLRETQY
length: 15; V: TRBV7-6; J: TRBJ1-2; CDR3: ASSLGGRDTTNYGYT
length: 13; V: TRBV4-2; J: TRBJ1-2; CDR3: ASSQDRRARESYT
length: 12; V: TRBV15; J: TRBJ1-5; CDR3: ATSRDRLRQPQH
length: 17; V: TRBV9; J: TRBJ2-5; CDR3: ASSQGGTSGGPPQETQY
length: 14; V: TRBV2; J: TRBJ1-5; CDR3: ASSVGRVGGNQPQH
length: 12; V: TRBV28; J: TRBJ1-1; CDR3: ASSLSGLYTEAF
length: 15; V: TRBV10-3; J: TRBJ2-1; CDR3: AISEPPTSGTDNEQF
length: 12; V: TRBV7-9; J: TRBJ1-4; CDR3: ASSRGGVNEKLF
length: 14; V: TRBV11-2; J: TRBJ2-5; CDR3: ASSLRLAGGGETQY
length: 14; V: TRBV5-4; J: TRBJ2-3; CDR3: ASSFVPGFSTDTQY
length: 12; V: TRBV11-2; J: TRBJ1-4; CDR3: ASDASGRGEKLF
length: 13; V: TRBV10-2; J: TRBJ1-1; CDR3: ASSESGRVNTEAF
length: 10; V: TRBV6-5; J: TRBJ1-2; CDR3: ASTLPGLGYT
length: 12; V: TRBV3-1/TRBV3-2; J: TRBJ1-5; CDR3: ASSQPGNDQPQH
length: 12; V: TRBV30; J: TRBJ1-5; CDR3: AWSREIGGQPQH
length: 12; V: TRBV28; J: TRBJ2-1; CDR3: ASTSFRGLNEQF
length: 12; V: TRBV5-1; J: TRBJ2-5; CDR3: ASSEGTAQETQY
length: 13; V: TRBV14; J: TRBJ1-2; CDR3: ASSHLVQGIYGYT
length: 17; V: TRBV7-6; J: TRBJ2-3; CDR3: ASSRDPSGGEHKSDTQY
length: 15; V: TRBV28; J: TRBJ2-7; CDR3: ASSFTSGRAGSYEQY
length: 14; V: TRBV28; J: TRBJ1-5; CDR3: ASSSGTGRSIQPQH
length: 12; V: TRBV5-1; J: TRBJ1-1; CDR3: ASSHQGVRTEAF
length: 11; V: TRBV7-7; J: TRBJ1-1; CDR3: ASSSNEATEAF
length: 12; V: TRBV5-1; J: TRBJ2-5; CDR3: ASSLTSGQETQY
length: 14; V: TRBV27; J: TRBJ2-1; CDR3: ASSLSPGQVYNEQF
length: 13; V: TRBV7-9; J: TRBJ2-1; CDR3: ASSLGNSGRNEQF
length: 12; V: TRBV10-3; J: TRBJ1-1; CDR3: AIRGTGKDTEAF
length: 15; V: TRBV21-1; J: TRBJ1-4; CDR3: ASSKIPGPGVSEKLF
length: 11; V: TRBV6-5; J: TRBJ2-3; CDR3: ASSYSGQESQY
length: 13; V: TRBV6-1; J: TRBJ1-5; CDR3: ASSEAWGPVGPQH
length: 13; V: TRBV9; J: TRBJ2-1; CDR3: ASSVGDRAYNEQF
length: 13; V: TRBV2; J: TRBJ2-6; CDR3: ASSRGIDGANVLT
length: 13; V: TRBV5-1; J: TRBJ2-3; CDR3: ASSLVGTALSTQY
length: 11; V: TRBV5-1; J: TRBJ1-1; CDR3: ASSQQGLSEAF
length: 12; V: TRBV18; J: TRBJ1-6; CDR3: ASSGTQTNSPLH
length: 18; V: TRBV21-1; J: TRBJ1-2; CDR3: ASSKRQGTGGPPSNYGYT
length: 12; V: TRBV7-9; J: TRBJ1-4; CDR3: ASSLARGGEKLF
length: 13; V: TRBV9; J: TRBJ2-5; CDR3: ASSVGSGGAGTQY
length: 12; V: TRBV28; J: TRBJ1-3; CDR3: ASSLTGPGNTIY
length: 14; V: TRBV28; J: TRBJ1-3; CDR3: ASSTRGPISGNTIY
length: 11; V: TRBV6-5; J: TRBJ1-2; CDR3: ASSQKFNYGYT
length: 12; V: TRBV7-6; J: TRBJ2-1; CDR3: ASSLAGENNEQF